This T cell receptor (beta chain) came from a study of T cell repertoires and HLA-DP antigens. Study-wide context: Donors were two male and one female, aged 18-to-29 to 60-to-69.

The assay was immunoSEQ multiplex PCR, and TCRdb's table has in-frame clones only and misses some. The profile shows approximately 2,200 clones, 78% of them singletons. Whole-study findings and limits: Average cumulative frequency of previously undetected clones was under 40% against one allele and roughly 49% against the other.

CD4+ cells expanded for about two weeks were restimulated around 26 h with allogeneic-DPB1 HeLa cells. Retrovirally transduced HeLa cells with HLA-DPA1/DPB1, HLA-DM, invariant chain and CD80 served as stimulators. Sequenced sample: CD137- CD4+ T cells from cultured PBMCs. The TCR originated in a woman between 18 and 30 years old in good health and CMV-seronegative.

CDR3 in DNA: TGTGCCATCAGTGGGACTAGCGGGAGGCCCCTGTCCTACGAGCAGTACTTC. Translated, it gives CAISGTSGRPLSYEQYF. This chain uses TRBV10-3 with TRBJ2-7; TRBD2 matches 14 bases. The V gene's germline CDR1 is ENHRY and CDR2 SYGVKD. The CDR3 has 17 amino acids. J lost 1 base, V lost 4 bases, and 6 bases had no gene match.